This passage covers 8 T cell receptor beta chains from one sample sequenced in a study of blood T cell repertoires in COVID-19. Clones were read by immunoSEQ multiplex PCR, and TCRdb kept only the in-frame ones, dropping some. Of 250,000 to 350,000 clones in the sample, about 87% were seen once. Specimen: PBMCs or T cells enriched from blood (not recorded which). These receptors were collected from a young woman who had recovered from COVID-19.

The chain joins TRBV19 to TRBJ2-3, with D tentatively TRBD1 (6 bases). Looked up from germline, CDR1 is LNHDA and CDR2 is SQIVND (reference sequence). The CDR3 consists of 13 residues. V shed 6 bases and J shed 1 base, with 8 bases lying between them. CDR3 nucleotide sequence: TGTGCCAGTAGAAACAGGGGCACAGATACGCAGTATTTT. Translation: CASRNRGTDTQYF.

The CDR3 DNA follows: TGTGCCTGCAACCTTCGGGGGGCGAAGGAGCAGTACTTC. This translates into CACNLRGAKEQYF. The chain is built from TRBV30 and TRBJ2-7, with D perhaps matching TRBD2 (7 bases). From germline, CDR1 is GTSNPN and CDR2 SVGIG (reference sequence). The CDR3 spans 13 residues. Deletions cut 6 bases from V and 7 bases from J, with 19 bases between.

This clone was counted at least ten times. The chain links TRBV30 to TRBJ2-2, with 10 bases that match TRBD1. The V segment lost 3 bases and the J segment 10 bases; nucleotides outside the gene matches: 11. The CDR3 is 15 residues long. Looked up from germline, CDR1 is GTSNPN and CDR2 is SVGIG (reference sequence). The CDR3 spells CAWSGEGTGEEELFF. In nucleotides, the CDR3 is TGTGCCTGGAGCGGAGAAGGGACAGGGGAGGAGGAGCTGTTTTTT. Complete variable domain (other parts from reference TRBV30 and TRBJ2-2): SQTIHQWPATLVQPVGSPLSLECTVEGTSNPNLYWYRQAAGRGLQLLFYSVGIGQISSEVPQNLSASRPQDRQFILSSKKLLLSDSGFYLCAWSGEGTGEEELFFGEGSRLTVL.

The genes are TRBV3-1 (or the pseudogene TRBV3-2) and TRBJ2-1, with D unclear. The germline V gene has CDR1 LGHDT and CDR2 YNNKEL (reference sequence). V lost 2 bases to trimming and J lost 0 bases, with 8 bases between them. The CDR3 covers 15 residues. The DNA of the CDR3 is TGTGCCAGCAGCCAACATCAGTTCTCCTACAATGAGCAGTTCTTC. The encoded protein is CASSQHQFSYNEQFF.

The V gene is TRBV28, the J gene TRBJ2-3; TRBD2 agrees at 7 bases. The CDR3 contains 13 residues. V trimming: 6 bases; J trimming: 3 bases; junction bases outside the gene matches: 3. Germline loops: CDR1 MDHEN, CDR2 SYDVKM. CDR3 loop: CASSQRGTDTQYF. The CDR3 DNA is TGTGCCAGCAGCCAGCGGGGAACAGATACGCAGTATTTT.

The CDR3, as DNA: TGCGCCAGCAGCCAAGAAGGGACTAGCGGAAGCACAGATACGCAGTATTTT. Amino acid sequence: CASSQEGTSGSTDTQYF. V and J are TRBV4-1 and TRBJ2-3; 11 bases line up with TRBD2. In germline, CDR1 is MGHRA, CDR2 YSYEKL. The CDR3 length is 17 residues. After removal of 0 bases from V and 0 bases from J, the junction contained 2 bases not matched to a gene.

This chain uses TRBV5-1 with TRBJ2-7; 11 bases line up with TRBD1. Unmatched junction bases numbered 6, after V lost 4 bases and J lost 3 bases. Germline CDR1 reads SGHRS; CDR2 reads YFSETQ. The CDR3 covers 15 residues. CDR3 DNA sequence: TGCGCCAGCAGCCCCTCCGGGACAGGGGGCTACGAGCAGTACTTC. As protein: CASSPSGTGGYEQYF.

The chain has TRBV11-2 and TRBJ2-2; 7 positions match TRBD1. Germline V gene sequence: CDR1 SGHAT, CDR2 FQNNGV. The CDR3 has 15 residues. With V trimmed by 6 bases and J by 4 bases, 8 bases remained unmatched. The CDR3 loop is CASRPPGTATGELFF. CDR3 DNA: TGTGCCAGCAGACCCCCCGGGACAGCCACCGGGGAGCTGTTTTTT.